This TCR beta chain was observed in a study of shared clonotypes between healthy human individuals. This was a deep-level run. In the authors' methods: ImmunoSEQ supplied junction-only sequences lacking quality scores, so filtering was different. The table came from immunoSEQ multiplex PCR; TCRdb's copy has only in-frame clones and leaves some out. V, J and clone size reflect that table, while D and trimming were determined from the DNA. The data contain approximately 640,000 clones, roughly 91% of them singletons. Adult Caucasians living in Nashville, Tennessee made up all of the donors. General study results and limits: It was observed that 5% to 6% of naive CD4 clonotypes were shared across several donors.

Points on this clone: No antigen is known for it.

The CDR3 extends over 15 amino acids. The germline V gene encodes CDR1 LNHDA and CDR2 SQIVND (reference sequence). V gave up 4 bases and J gave up 6 bases; unmatched junction bases: 12. The receptor comes from a man in his late teens or twenties in good health. Some clones in this sample may be carry-over from other donors' samples. The chain uses TRBV19 and TRBJ2-7, with TRBD1 matching over 7 bases. The sequencing sample was made of memory CD8+ T cells from PBMCs. Subset meaning: CD45RO+ cells pooled with CCR7-negative TemRA cells. The CDR3 DNA reads as TGTGCCAGTAGTACAGTCCCAGAAGAGGGGGCCGAGCAGTACTTC. Translating it yields CASSTVPEEGAEQYF. The full variable domain, with the rest looked up from reference TRBV19 and TRBJ2-7, is DGGITQSPKYLFRKEGQNVTLSCEQNLNHDAMYWYRQDPGQGLRLIYYSQIVNDFQKGDIAEGYSVSREKKESFPLTVTSAQKNPTAFYLCASSTVPEEGAEQYFGPGTRLTVT.